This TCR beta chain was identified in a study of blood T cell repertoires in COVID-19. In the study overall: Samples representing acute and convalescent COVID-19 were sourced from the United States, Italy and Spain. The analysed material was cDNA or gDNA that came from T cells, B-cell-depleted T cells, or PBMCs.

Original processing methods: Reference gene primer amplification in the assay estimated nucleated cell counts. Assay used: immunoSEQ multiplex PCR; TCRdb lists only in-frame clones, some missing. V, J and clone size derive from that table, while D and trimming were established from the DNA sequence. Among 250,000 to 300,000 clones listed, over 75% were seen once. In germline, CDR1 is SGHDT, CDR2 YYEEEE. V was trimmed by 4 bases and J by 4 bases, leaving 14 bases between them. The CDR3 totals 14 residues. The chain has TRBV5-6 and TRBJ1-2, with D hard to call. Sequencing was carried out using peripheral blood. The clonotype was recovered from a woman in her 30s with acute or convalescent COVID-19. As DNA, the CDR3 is TGTGCCAGCAGCCTTATAAAGGGAGGCTATGGCTACACCTTC. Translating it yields CASSLIKGGYGYTF.